Sequencing of this T cell receptor beta chain was carried out in a study of CD8 T cells in Susac syndrome. General observations from the study: Clonal expansion of CD8+ cells in Susac peaked in TEMRA cells (and in active patients).

RNA was extracted with the RNeasy kit, and a quantity of about 0.45 to 1 ug was reverse transcribed using random hexamers. With immunoSEQ multiplex PCR, TCR beta CDR3 was amplified across 54 Vbeta and 13 Jbeta. TCRdb redid the calling of the immunoSEQ multiplex PCR reads with MiXCR, one entry per CDR3 protein. The sample holds 100,000 to 150,000 distinct CDR3 sequences, around 94% seen once. Sequencing of TCR beta drew on CD8+ and CD4+ T cells from blood. Patients with Susac syndrome met diagnostic criteria defined recently for definite or probable disease. Note on this clonotype: Its antigen is unidentified.

This clonotype was sampled from a human donor with Susac syndrome. Sequenced input: CD8+ T cells from PBMCs.

The CDR3: CASSIELADKHYEQYF. Written as DNA, the CDR3 is TGTGCCAGTAGTATCGAACTAGCGGATAAACACTACGAGCAGTACTTC. The V gene is TRBV19, the J gene TRBJ2-7, with 8 bases lining up with TRBD2. This CDR3 is built from 16 residues. The germline gives CDR1 LNHDA, CDR2 SQIVND (reference sequence). Germline trimming cut 3 bases from V and 3 bases from J; bases unmatched to any gene: 10.